Listed below are T cell receptor beta chains from one sample, sequenced in a study of T cell responses to AZD1222 COVID-19 vaccine. Measured with immunoSEQ multiplex PCR; TCRdb has only the in-frame clones, and not every one. The data hold roughly 140,000 clones, with roughly 94% observed a single time. The sample here was peripheral blood, taken on day 0 of AZD1222 vaccination. The receptors derive from an adult in good health. The CDR3 runs from the conserved cysteine through the conserved F or W. D genes are given only for firm matches.

CDR3 protein	V gene	J gene	D gene
CASSSWTGSNQPQHF	TRBV7-2	TRBJ1-5	TRBD1
CASSQDGRVNTEAFF	TRBV3-1/TRBV3-2	TRBJ1-1	NA
CASSPVAISYNEQFF	TRBV7-9	TRBJ2-1	NA
CASSLTEGYTF	TRBV7-9	TRBJ1-2	NA
CSASSDGTSGAAQETQYF	TRBV20-1	TRBJ2-5	TRBD2
CASSSRTGEVYGYTF	TRBV25-1	TRBJ1-2	TRBD1
CASSMSAGRETQYF	TRBV19	TRBJ2-5	NA
CATAGTEAFF	TRBV10-3	TRBJ1-1	NA
CARSNPPETQYF	TRBV30	TRBJ2-5	NA
CASSGIPGVVNTEAFF	TRBV5-1	TRBJ1-1	NA
CAISEIAGGQETQYF	TRBV10-3	TRBJ2-5	TRBD2
CASSRVGTSGNEQFF	TRBV3-1/TRBV3-2	TRBJ2-1	TRBD2
CASSPGGNQPQHF	TRBV7-9	TRBJ1-5	NA
CASRRQNGNTIYF	TRBV7-2	TRBJ1-3	NA
CASSLSVGNEQFF	TRBV7-3	TRBJ2-1	NA
CASSERWGEQFF	TRBV2	TRBJ2-1	NA
CASSQGKSYNSPLHF	TRBV21-1	TRBJ1-6	NA
CASSLRGQAGELFF	TRBV6-5	TRBJ2-2	TRBD1
CASGAGPRGYGYTF	TRBV6-5	TRBJ1-2	NA
CASSSPGGEYGYTF	TRBV5-4	TRBJ1-2	NA
CASSTGDNSGNTIYF	TRBV28	TRBJ1-3	NA
CATQGVGGRQETQYF	TRBV19	TRBJ2-5	NA
CASSPTQGFRNEKLFF	TRBV18	TRBJ1-4	NA
CASSLALTQGSTDTQYF	TRBV7-2	TRBJ2-3	NA
CASSDGVVPSPLHF	TRBV2	TRBJ1-6	NA
CASSPQTGVPYGYTF	TRBV19	TRBJ1-2	TRBD1
CASSSSVRRGETQYF	TRBV7-2	TRBJ2-5	NA